Reported below is one TCR beta chain. Its antigen has not been determined. No per-base quality is available; no much larger clone lies one base away. The data were taken from a study of T cells in Graves' hyperthyroidism and ophthalmopathy (dated by TCRdb to the late 2010s). Study-wide context: Peripheral blood was collected at initial diagnosis, before any treatment. A discovery cohort of about 95 patients, roughly 40 with Graves' ophthalmopathy and 57 with stable Graves' hyperthyroidism, was used to find distinguishing TCR V-J signatures. Prospective prediction of ophthalmopathy was tested in an independent validation cohort consisting of some 19 hyperthyroidism patients and some 16 patients who later progressed to ophthalmopathy. The 100 or so discovery patients were randomly split 7:3 into training and test sets. In addition, the study compared T-cell repertoires in thyroid tissue and in blood from roughly six Graves' hyperthyroidism patients. After sampling, hyperthyroidism patients received methimazole starting at 30 mg daily, and ophthalmopathy patients received high-dose intravenous methylprednisolone. TCR Vbeta CDR3 sequencing of 135 peripheral blood samples (43 ophthalmopathy, roughly 74 hyperthyroidism and approximately 17 progressor patients) is reported in the paper. Study-wide findings and limitations: During validation, the model predicted progression to ophthalmopathy a median of around 6 months ahead of onset, with more than 55% sensitivity and 72% to 80% specificity. Blood samples also contained most of the expanded thyroid clonotypes (frequency above 0.001), which suggests that blood repertoires may reflect thyroid immune responses. Sample size was not statistically predetermined, and investigators were not blinded to group allocation. A model built on a 13 V-J signature distinguished ophthalmopathy from stable hyperthyroidism, reaching roughly 88% sensitivity and around 81% specificity in cross-validation and 80%/75% in testing.

Amplification of TCR beta CDR3 regions was carried out from RNA transcripts. The TCR CDR3 was subjected to a first round of RT-PCR using the HTBI primer set and the Qiagen OneStep RT-PCR kit. The libraries were constructed in a second round of multiplex PCR and then size-selected and purified. Paired-end sequencing of the libraries was performed with 100 bp reads on an Illumina HiSeq2000. The study's own analysis went as follows. SOAPnuke was used to process the raw data, with reads discarded if the reads contained adapters or uncalled bases, had a mean Phred below 15, or lacked an exact constant-primer or identifier match. High-quality paired reads were merged using COPE v1.2.5, and each unique nucleotide sequence was defined as a clonotype. MiTCR v1.1 was used to align the clonotypes against IMGT TRBV, TRBD and TRBJ reference segments. The analysis included only V-J combinations with a frequency above 0.0001, which together covered 99.2% of the repertoires. The TCS score was defined as F50 (clonal expansion) divided by E x V (chaos), with BLOSUM62-based TCRdist calculated between CDR3 peptides within each V-J. Welch's t-statistics and random forest reduced roughly 500 V-J features to 13, which were used in a naive Bayes classifier (R e1071). TCRdb cleaned the public reads at Q25 with fastp, built clones with MiXCR and kept in-frame beta chains. When rows share a CDR3 protein, they turn into one entry using the most common DNA and genes. TCRdb's processing, not the authors', yielded these V and J calls. The sample profile shows roughly 500,000 distinct CDR3 sequences; about 20% of them were found once. Less than 65% of the sample is taken by the ten largest.

In the ophthalmopathy patients, disease was moderately to severely active, with a Clinical Activity Score of 3 or more, a NOSPECS grade of 4 or more, and a duration of less than 3 months. Patients with uncontrolled infections, other autoimmune diseases, pregnancy or lactation were excluded. Diagnoses relied on clinical symptoms, serum thyroxine and TRAb, thyroid ultrasound and orbital computed tomography. Ficoll-Paque density gradient centrifugation was used to isolate PBMCs from about 10 ml of fresh peripheral blood. Total RNA was extracted with Trizol reagent, and quality was checked on an Agilent 2100 Bioanalyzer. For CDR1 and CDR2, the germline V gene (reference sequence) lists DFQATT and SNEGSKA. Counted from cysteine to phenylalanine, this CDR3 has 13 amino acids. Only CDR3 DNA remains: 39 bases, in frame from the first base. Cut back by 6 bases and 3 bases, the V and J ends lie 15 bases apart.

This sequence originates from a woman in her 70s with Graves' ophthalmopathy. Sequenced material: blood. Recombination joined TRBV20-1 with TRBJ2-7, with a weak D call of TRBD2 (5 bases match). CDR3 protein: CSARWRRDYEQYF. The sequenced DNA: TGCAGTGCAAGATGGAGGAGAGACTACGAGCAGTACTTC.